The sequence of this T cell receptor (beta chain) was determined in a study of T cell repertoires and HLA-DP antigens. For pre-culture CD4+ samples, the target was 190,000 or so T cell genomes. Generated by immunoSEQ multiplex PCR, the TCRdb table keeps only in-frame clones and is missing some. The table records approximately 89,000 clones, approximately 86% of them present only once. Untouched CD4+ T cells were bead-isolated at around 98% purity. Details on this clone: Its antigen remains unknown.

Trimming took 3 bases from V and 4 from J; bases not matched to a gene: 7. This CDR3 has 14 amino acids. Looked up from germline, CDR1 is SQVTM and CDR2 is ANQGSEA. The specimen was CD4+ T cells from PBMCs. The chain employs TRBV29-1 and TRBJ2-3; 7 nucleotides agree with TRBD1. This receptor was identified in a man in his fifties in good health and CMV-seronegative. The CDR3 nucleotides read TGCAGCGTTGAGCGGACAGGACCCGCAGATACGCAGTATTTT. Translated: CSVERTGPADTQYF.